The 10 T cell receptor beta chains below were found in one sample sequenced in a study of blood T cell repertoires in COVID-19. Clones were read by immunoSEQ multiplex PCR, and TCRdb kept only the in-frame ones, dropping some. Of approximately 50,000 clones listed, roughly 86% were seen once; the top ten hold under 30%. The sample was peripheral blood. These receptors all come from a woman over 75 with acute or convalescent COVID-19.

This sequence joins TRBV3-1 (or the pseudogene TRBV3-2) and TRBJ2-6; TRBD2 matches at 9 bases. J gave up 4 bases and V 4 bases, and 5 bases lay outside the gene matches. Germline values: CDR1 LGHDT, CDR2 YNNKEL (reference sequence). The CDR3 runs to 16 residues. CDR3 residues: CASSRGGGSGANVLTF. In nucleotides, the CDR3 is TGTGCCAGCAGCCGCGGGGGGGGCTCAGGGGCCAACGTCCTGACTTTC.

This chain joins TRBV7-9 and TRBJ2-5, with a weak D call TRBD1 (6 bases). The CDR3 loop spans 14 amino acids. Germline CDR1 SEHNR, CDR2 FQNEAQ (reference sequence). Trimming removed 3 bases at V and 2 bases at J, with 10 bases between. The CDR3 bases are TGTGCCAGCAGCTTTGGACAGTCTCAAGAGACCCAGTACTTC. Translating it yields CASSFGQSQETQYF.

This chain links TRBV18 with TRBJ2-7, with 7 bases lining up with TRBD1. The CDR3 runs to 14 residues. Germline V gene sequence: CDR1 KGHSH, CDR2 LQKENI. Unmatched junction bases numbered 11, after V lost 6 bases and J lost 6 bases. CDR3 nucleotide sequence: TGTGCCAGCTCTTGGACAGGACCAAAGGGCGAGCAGTACGTC. Translating gives CASSWTGPKGEQYV.

The chain has TRBV5-1 and TRBJ1-3; TRBD1 aligns across 11 bases. Germline lookup yields CDR1 SGHRS and CDR2 YFSETQ. CDR3 length equals 16 residues. Trimming at V came to 0 bases and at J to 6 bases, leaving 5 bases not matched to a gene. CDR3 in amino acids: CASSLGPGQGVNTIYF. CDR3 DNA: TGCGCCAGCAGCTTGGGCCCGGGACAGGGGGTAAACACCATATATTTT.

This chain joins TRBV15 and TRBJ2-1; TRBD2 is a possible D gene (6 bases). Germline V gene lookup returns CDR1 LNHNV and CDR2 YYDKDF (reference sequence). The CDR3 sequence is 14 residues long. Trimming pared 5 bases from V and 6 bases from J, leaving 14 bases between. Written as DNA, the CDR3 is TGTGCCACCAGCGTTCTGACTAGTTCCAATGAGCAGTTCTTC. Translated: CATSVLTSSNEQFF.

Worth noting for this clone: Mismatch with germline at one junction end may stem from a read error. The chain joins TRBV29-1 to TRBJ1-3; D is perhaps TRBD1 (6 bases). This CDR3 is 12 amino acids long. Germline CDR1 and CDR2: SQVTM and ANQGSEA. CDR3 DNA: TGCAGCGTTCAAGACCAGGGGAACACCATATATTTT. Encoded protein: CSVQDQGNTIYF.

The rearrangement joins TRBV11-2 to TRBJ1-6; D remains ambiguous. V shed 5 bases and J shed 5 bases, with 4 bases lying between them. The CDR3 consists of 12 residues. Germline V lookup: CDR1 SGHAT, CDR2 FQNNGV. The CDR3 protein is CASSLNNSPLHF. As DNA, the CDR3 is TGTGCCAGCAGCCTTAATAATTCACCCCTCCACTTT.

V usage is TRBV5-4 and J usage is TRBJ2-6; perhaps TRBD2 as D (6 bases). The CDR3 is 20 amino acids. CDR1 is SGHNT and CDR2 is YYREEE in the germline V gene (reference sequence). V was shortened by 4 bases and J by 3 bases, with 26 bases between the two germline ends. The CDR3 sequence: CASSPDLPIAASFGANVLTF. DNA for the CDR3: TGTGCCAGCAGCCCGGACCTCCCTATAGCGGCCAGCTTTGGGGCCAACGTCCTGACTTTC.

The rearrangement joins TRBV5-6 to TRBJ1-5; unclear D gene. The V gene lost 2 bases and the J gene lost 6 bases, with 6 bases spanning the gap. Germline values: CDR1 SGHDT, CDR2 YYEEEE. The CDR3 length is 12 residues. CDR3 sequence reads: CASSLGSQPQHF. The CDR3, as DNA: TGTGCCAGCAGCTTAGGGAGTCAGCCCCAGCATTTT.

The chain combines TRBV6-1 with TRBJ1-2; no reliable D call. CDR1 MNHNS and CDR2 SASEGT come from the germline V gene. The V and J ends lost 2 bases and 2 bases respectively, with 3 bases between them. The CDR3 consists of 12 residues. The CDR3: CASSEQNYGYTF. The CDR3 DNA reads as TGTGCCAGCAGTGAACAGAACTATGGCTACACCTTC.